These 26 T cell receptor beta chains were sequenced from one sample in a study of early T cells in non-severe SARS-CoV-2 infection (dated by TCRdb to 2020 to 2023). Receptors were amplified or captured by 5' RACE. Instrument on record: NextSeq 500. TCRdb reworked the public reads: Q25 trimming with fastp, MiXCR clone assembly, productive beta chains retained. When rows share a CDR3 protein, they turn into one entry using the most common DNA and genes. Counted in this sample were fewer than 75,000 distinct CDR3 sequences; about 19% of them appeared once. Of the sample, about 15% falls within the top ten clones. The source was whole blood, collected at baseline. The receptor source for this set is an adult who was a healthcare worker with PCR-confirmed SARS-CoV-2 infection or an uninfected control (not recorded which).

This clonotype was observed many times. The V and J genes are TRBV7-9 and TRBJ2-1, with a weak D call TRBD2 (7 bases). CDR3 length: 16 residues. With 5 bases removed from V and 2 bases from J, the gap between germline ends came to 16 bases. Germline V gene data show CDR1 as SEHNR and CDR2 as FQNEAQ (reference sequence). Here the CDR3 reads CASSPIAGGPYNEQFF. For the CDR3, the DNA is TGTGCCAGCAGCCCCATCGCCGGGGGGCCCTACAATGAGCAGTTCTTC.

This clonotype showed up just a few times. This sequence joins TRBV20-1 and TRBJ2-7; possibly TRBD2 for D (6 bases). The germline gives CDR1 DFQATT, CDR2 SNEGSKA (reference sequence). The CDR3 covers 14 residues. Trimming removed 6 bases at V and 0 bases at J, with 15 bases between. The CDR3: CSATLPRDSYEQYF. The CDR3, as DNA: TGCAGTGCCACCCTTCCGCGGGACTCCTACGAGCAGTACTTC.

This chain's CDR3 is CASSAPPGPQHF. CDR3 bases: TGTGCCAGCAGTGCCCCCCCAGGGCCCCAGCATTTT. The chain links TRBV6-1 to TRBJ1-5; D is uncertain. The CDR3 is made up of 12 amino acids. Trimming took 4 bases from V and 9 from J, leaving 10 bases between them. The germline V gene has CDR1 MNHNS and CDR2 SASEGT.

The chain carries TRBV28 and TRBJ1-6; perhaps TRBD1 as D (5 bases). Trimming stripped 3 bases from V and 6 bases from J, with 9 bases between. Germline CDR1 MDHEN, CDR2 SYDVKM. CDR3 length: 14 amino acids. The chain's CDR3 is CASSFPGLNSPLHF. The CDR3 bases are TGTGCCAGCAGTTTTCCGGGACTTAATTCACCCCTCCACTTT.

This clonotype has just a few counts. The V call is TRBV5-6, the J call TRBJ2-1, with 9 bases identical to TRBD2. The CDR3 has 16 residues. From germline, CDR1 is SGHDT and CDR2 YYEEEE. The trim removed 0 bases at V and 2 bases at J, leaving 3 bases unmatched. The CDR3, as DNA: TGTGCCAGCAGCTTGGCGGCTAGCGGGGCCTACAATGAGCAGTTCTTC. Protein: CASSLAASGAYNEQFF.

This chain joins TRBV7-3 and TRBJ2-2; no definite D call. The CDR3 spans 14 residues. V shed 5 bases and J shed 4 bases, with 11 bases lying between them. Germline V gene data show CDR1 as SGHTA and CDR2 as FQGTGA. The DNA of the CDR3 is TGTGCCAGCAGCGAAGGGTGGGTCACCGGGGAGCTGTTTTTT. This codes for CASSEGWVTGELFF. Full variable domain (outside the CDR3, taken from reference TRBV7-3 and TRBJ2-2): GAGVSQTPSNKVTEKGKYVELRCDPISGHTALYWYRQSLGQGPEFLIYFQGTGAADDSGLPNDRFFAVRPEGSVSTLKIQRTERGDSAVYLCASSEGWVTGELFFGEGSRLTVL.

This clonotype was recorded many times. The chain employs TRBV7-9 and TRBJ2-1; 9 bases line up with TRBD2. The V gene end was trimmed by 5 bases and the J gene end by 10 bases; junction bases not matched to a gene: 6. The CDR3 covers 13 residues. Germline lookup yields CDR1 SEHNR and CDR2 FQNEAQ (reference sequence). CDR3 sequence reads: CASSVGLAREQFF. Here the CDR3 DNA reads TGTGCCAGCAGCGTGGGACTAGCAAGGGAGCAGTTCTTC.

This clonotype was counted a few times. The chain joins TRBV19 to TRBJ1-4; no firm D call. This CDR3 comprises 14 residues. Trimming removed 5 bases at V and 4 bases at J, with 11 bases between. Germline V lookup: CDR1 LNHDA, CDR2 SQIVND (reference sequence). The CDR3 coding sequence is TGTGCCAGTAGTCTAAACGGGAATAATGAAAAACTGTTTTTT. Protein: CASSLNGNNEKLFF.

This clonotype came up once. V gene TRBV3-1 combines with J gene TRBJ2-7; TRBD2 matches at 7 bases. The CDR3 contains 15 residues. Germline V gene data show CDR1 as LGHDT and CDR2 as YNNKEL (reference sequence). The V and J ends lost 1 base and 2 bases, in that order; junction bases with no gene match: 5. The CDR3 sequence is CASSQGLAETYEQYF. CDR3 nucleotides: TGTGCCAGCAGCCAAGGGCTAGCGGAAACCTACGAGCAGTACTTC.

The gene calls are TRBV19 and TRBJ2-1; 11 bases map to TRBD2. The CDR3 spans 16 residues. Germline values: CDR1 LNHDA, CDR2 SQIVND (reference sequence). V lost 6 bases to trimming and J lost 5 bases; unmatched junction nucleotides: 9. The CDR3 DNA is TGTGCCAGTAGAAAGGGGGGACTAGCGGATAACAATGAGCAGTTCTTC. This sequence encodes CASRKGGLADNNEQFF.

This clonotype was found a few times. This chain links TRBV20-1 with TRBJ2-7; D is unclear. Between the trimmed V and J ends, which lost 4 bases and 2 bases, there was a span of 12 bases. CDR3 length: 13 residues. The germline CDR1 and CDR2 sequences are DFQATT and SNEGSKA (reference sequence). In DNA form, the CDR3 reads TGCAGTGCTATAGGGTGGGGAACCTACGAGCAGTACTTC. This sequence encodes CSAIGWGTYEQYF.

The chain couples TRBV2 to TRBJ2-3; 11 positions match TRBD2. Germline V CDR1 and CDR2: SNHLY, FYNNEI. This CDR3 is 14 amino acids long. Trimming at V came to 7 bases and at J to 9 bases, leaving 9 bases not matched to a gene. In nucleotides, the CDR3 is TGTGCCAGCAAGACTAGCGGGGCGCTGCCGACGCAGTATTTT. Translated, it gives CASKTSGALPTQYF.

The CDR3 nucleotides are TGCAGTGCTAGTAGCCAGGGAACTGAAGCTTTCTTT. It encodes CSASSQGTEAFF. The chain recombines TRBV20-1 with TRBJ1-1; the D gene is possibly TRBD1 (5 bases). Germline V gene sequence: CDR1 DFQATT, CDR2 SNEGSKA (reference sequence). V gave up 3 bases and J gave up 5 bases, with 10 bases separating them. CDR3 length: 12 amino acids.

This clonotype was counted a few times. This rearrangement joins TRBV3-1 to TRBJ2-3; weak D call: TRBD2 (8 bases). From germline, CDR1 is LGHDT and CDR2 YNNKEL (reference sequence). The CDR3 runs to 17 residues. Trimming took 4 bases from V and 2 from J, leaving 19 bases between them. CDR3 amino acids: CASSPTGGDSFTDTQYF. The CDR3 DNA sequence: TGTGCCAGCAGCCCCACCGGGGGGGACAGCTTCACAGATACGCAGTATTTT.

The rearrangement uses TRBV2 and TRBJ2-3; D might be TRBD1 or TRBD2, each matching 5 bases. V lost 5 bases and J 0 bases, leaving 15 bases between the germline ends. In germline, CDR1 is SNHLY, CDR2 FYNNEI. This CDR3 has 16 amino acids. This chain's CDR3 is CASSWDAVVSTDTQYF. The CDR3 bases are TGTGCCAGCAGTTGGGACGCGGTCGTGAGCACAGATACGCAGTATTTT.

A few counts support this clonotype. This CDR3 is CASSYNSGGAYEQYF. The CDR3 region has the DNA TGCGCCAGCAGCTACAATAGCGGGGGGGCGTACGAGCAGTACTTC. The chain has TRBV4-1 and TRBJ2-7; 11 positions match TRBD2. Germline lookup yields CDR1 MGHRA and CDR2 YSYEKL. V lost 5 bases, J lost 4 bases, and 7 bases stayed unmatched. The CDR3 is made up of 15 amino acids.

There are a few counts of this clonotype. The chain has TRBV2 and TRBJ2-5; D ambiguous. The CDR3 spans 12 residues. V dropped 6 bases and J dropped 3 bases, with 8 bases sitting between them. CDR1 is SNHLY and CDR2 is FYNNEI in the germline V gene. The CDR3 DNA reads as TGTGCCAGCAGCCTAGATGAAGAGACCCAGTACTTC. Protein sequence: CASSLDEETQYF.

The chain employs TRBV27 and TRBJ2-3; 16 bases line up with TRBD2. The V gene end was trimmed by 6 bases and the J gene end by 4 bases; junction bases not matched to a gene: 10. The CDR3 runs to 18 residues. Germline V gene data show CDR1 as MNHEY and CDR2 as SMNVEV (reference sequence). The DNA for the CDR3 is TGTGCCAGCAGGCCGGGACTAGCGGGGGGGTCTCCCCCAGATACGCAGTATTTT. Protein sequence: CASRPGLAGGSPPDTQYF.

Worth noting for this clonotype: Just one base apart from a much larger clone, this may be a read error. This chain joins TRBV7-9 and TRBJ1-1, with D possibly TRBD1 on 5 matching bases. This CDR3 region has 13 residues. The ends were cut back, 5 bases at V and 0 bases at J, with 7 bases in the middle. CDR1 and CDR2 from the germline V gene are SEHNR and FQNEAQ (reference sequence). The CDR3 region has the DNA TGTGCCAGCAGCACGGGACTGAACACTGAAGCTTTCTTT. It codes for CASSTGLNTEAFF.

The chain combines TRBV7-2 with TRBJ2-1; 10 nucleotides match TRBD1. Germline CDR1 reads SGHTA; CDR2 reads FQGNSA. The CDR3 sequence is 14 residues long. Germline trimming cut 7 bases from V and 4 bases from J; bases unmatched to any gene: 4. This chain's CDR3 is CASKKDRGYNEQFF. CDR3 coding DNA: TGTGCCAGCAAGAAGGACAGGGGGTACAATGAGCAGTTCTTC.

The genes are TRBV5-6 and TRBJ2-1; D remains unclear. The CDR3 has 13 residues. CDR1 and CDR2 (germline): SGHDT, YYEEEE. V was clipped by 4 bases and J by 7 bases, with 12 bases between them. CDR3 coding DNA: TGTGCCAGCAGCCCCAGGCGCCTAAATGAGCAGTTCTTC. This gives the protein CASSPRRLNEQFF.

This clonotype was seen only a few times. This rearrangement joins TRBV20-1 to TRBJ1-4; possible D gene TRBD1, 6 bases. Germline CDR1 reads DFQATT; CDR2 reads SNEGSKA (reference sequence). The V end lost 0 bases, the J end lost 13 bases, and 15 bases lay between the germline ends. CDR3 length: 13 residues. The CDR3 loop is CSAREGASGGLFF. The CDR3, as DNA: TGCAGTGCTAGAGAGGGGGCCTCGGGAGGACTGTTTTTT.

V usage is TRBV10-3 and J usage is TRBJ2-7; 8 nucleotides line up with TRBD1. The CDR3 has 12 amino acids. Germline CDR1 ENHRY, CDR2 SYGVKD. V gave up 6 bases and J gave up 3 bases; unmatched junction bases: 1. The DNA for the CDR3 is TGTGCCATCAGAGGGACAGGCTACGAGCAGTACTTC. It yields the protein CAIRGTGYEQYF.

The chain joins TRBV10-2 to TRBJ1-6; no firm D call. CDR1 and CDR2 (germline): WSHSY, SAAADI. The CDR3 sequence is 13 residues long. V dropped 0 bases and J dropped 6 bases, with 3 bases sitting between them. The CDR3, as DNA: TGCGCCAGCAGTGAGTCGATTAATTCACCCCTCCACTTT. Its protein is CASSESINSPLHF.

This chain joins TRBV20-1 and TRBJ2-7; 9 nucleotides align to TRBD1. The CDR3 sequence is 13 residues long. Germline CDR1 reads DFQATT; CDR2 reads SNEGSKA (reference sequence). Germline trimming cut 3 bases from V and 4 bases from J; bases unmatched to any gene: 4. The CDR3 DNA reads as TGCAGTGCTAGGAGGACAGGGGTTTACGAGCAGTACTTC. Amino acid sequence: CSARRTGVYEQYF.

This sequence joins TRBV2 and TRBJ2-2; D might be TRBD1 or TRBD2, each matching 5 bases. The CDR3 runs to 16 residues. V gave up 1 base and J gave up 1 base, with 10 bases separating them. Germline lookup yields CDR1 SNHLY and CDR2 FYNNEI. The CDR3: CASSEEGPRNTGELFF. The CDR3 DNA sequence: TGTGCCAGCAGTGAAGAGGGACCCCGGAACACCGGGGAGCTGTTTTTT.